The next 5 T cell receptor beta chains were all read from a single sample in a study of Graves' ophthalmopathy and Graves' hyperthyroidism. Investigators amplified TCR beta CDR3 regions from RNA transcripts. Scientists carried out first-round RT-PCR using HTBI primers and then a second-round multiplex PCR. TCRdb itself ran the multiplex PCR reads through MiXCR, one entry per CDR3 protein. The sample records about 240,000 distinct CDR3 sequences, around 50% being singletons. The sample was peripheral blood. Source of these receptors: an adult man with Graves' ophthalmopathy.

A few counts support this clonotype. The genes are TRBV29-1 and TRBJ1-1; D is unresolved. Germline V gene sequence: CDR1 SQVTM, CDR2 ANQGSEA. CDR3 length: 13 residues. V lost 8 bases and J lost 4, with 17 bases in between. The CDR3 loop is CSSLSSPGTEAFF. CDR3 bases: TGCAGCAGTCTATCCTCACCAGGCACTGAAGCTTTCTTT.

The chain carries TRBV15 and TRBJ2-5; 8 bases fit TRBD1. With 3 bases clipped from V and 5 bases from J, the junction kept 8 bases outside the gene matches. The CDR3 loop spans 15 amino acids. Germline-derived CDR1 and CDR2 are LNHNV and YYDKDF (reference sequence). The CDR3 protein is CATSSPRQGRETQYF. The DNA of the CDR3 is TGTGCCACCAGCAGTCCCCGACAGGGGAGGGAGACCCAGTACTTC.

CDR3 loop: CASAWTVTGELFF. The CDR3 DNA reads TGCGCCAGCGCCTGGACCGTCACCGGGGAGCTGTTTTTT. The V and J genes are TRBV5-1 and TRBJ2-2; no clear D. The CDR3 spans 13 residues. The ends were cut back, 7 bases at V and 4 bases at J, with 11 bases in the middle. Germline loops: CDR1 SGHRS, CDR2 YFSETQ.

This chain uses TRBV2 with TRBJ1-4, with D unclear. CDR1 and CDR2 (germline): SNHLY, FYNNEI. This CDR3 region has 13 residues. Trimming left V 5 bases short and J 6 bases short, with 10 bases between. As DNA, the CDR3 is TGTGCCAGCAGTTACTCGAGGGATGAAAAACTGTTTTTT. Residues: CASSYSRDEKLFF. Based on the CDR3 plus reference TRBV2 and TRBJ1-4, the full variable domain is EPEVTQTPSHQVTQMGQEVILRCVPISNHLYFYWYRQILGQKVEFLVSFYNNEISEKSEIFDDQFSVERPDGSNFTLKIRSTKLEDSAMYFCASSYSRDEKLFFGSGTQLSVL.

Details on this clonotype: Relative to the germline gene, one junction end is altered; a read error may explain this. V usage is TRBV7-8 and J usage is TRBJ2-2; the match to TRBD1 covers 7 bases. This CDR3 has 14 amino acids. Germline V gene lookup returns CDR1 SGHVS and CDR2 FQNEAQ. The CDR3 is CASSSRDRDGEPFF. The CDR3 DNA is TGTGCCAGCAGCTCCCGAGACAGGGATGGGGAGCCGTTTTTT. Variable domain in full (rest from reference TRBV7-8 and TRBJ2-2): GAGVSQSPRYKVAKRGQDVALRCDPISGHVSLFWYQQALGQGPEFLTYFQNEAQLDKSGLPSDRFFAERPEGSVSTLKIQRTQQEDSAVYLCASSSRDRDGEPFFGEGSRLTVL.